The subject of this entry is one TCR beta chain. This specimen comes from a study of chemoradiotherapy in HPV16-positive cancers. Germline V lookup: CDR1 SGHNT, CDR2 YYREEE (reference sequence). V trimming: 4 bases; J trimming: 2 bases; junction bases outside the gene matches: 3. CDR3 length equals 13 residues. Sequencing was performed with immunoSEQ multiplex PCR; in TCRdb, only in-frame clones are kept and a portion is missing. The repertoire holds about 12,000 clones, with just under 80% as singletons. Sampling was conducted from a patient who underwent chemoradiotherapy. The clonotype comes from a human donor with HPV-associated anogenital cancer. The chain is built from TRBV5-4 and TRBJ2-7, with TRBD2 matching 7 bases. The CDR3 coding sequence is TGTGCCAGCAGCCGAGCGGGAACCTACGAGCAGTACTTC. It yields the protein CASSRAGTYEQYF.